What follows are 5 T cell receptor beta chains derived from one specimen sequenced in a study of cytomegalovirus exposure and HLA in healthy donors. PCR primers comprised 60 Vbeta and 13 Jbeta primers. Sequenced by immunoSEQ multiplex PCR; TCRdb stores in-frame clones only, minus some. Here the sample table reports approximately 80,000 clones. Sequencing was done on a sample of PBMCs. The receptors stem from a man aged 18 to 30 in good health and CMV-seropositive.

This chain connects TRBV19 to TRBJ1-2; D not resolved. Trimming took off 3 bases at V and 4 bases at J, with 12 bases between the two ends. The germline V gene has CDR1 LNHDA and CDR2 SQIVND (reference sequence). The length of the CDR3 is 14 residues. The CDR3 DNA reads as TGTGCCAGTAGTATCCCCGGGATCAGCTATGGCTACACCTTC. Protein: CASSIPGISYGYTF.

The chain is built from TRBV6-6 and TRBJ2-7; weak D call: TRBD1 (5 bases). V lost 5 bases to trimming and J lost 5 bases, with 16 bases between them. This CDR3 has 14 amino acids. Germline CDR1 and CDR2: MNHNY and SVGAGI (reference sequence). As DNA, the CDR3 is TGTGCCAGCAGTCAAACAGGCTTAGACAACGAGCAGTACTTC. Translation gives CASSQTGLDNEQYF.

The chain is built from TRBV9 and TRBJ2-1; the match to TRBD2 covers 10 bases. The germline V gene encodes CDR1 SGDLS and CDR2 YYNGEE. V was clipped by 1 base and J by 4 bases; unmatched bases: 2. The CDR3 length is 15 residues. The CDR3 here is CASSVTSGAYNEQFF. CDR3 sequence (DNA): TGTGCCAGCAGCGTAACTAGCGGGGCTTACAATGAGCAGTTCTTC. The whole variable domain, remainder taken from reference TRBV9 and TRBJ2-1, is DSGVTQTPKHLITATGQRVTLRCSPRSGDLSVYWYQQSLDQGLQFLIQYYNGEERAKGNILERFSAQQFPDLHSELNLSSLELGDSALYFCASSVTSGAYNEQFFGPGTRLTVL.

This sequence joins TRBV6-6 and TRBJ2-5; no definite D call. V lost 5 bases, J lost 0 bases, and 13 bases lay in between. CDR3 size: 15 residues. CDR1 and CDR2 from the germline V gene are MNHNY and SVGAGI (reference sequence). This chain's CDR3 is CASSLVRHYQETQYF. The DNA of the CDR3 is TGTGCCAGCAGTCTCGTCCGACACTACCAAGAGACCCAGTACTTC.

The CDR3 DNA is TGTGCCATCAGTTCACTAGCGGGTCAGTACCAAGAGACCCAGTACTTC. Translating it yields CAISSLAGQYQETQYF. V is TRBV10-3 and J is TRBJ2-5; 9 bases map to TRBD2. Germline CDR1 and CDR2: ENHRY and SYGVKD. With 5 bases clipped from V and 0 bases from J, the junction kept 7 bases outside the gene matches. The CDR3 is 16 amino acids.